Listed here are 19 T cell receptor beta chains from one sample, sequenced in a study of blood T cell repertoires in COVID-19. Using immunoSEQ multiplex PCR, the repertoire was profiled, and TCRdb retains in-frame clones only, with some absent. The sample yields fewer than 350,000 clones, around 85% seen once. Sequences were obtained from PBMCs or T cells enriched from blood (not recorded which). Every receptor here comes from a woman in her twenties or thirties who had been exposed to COVID-19.

There are a few counts of this clone. This chain uses TRBV18 with TRBJ2-1, with 13 bases fitting TRBD2. This CDR3 is built from 18 residues. Unmatched junction bases numbered 11, after V lost 5 bases and J lost 4 bases. Germline lookup yields CDR1 KGHSH and CDR2 LQKENI. As DNA, the CDR3 is TGTGCCAGCTCATCTTATCCGACTAGCGGGAGGACTTACAATGAGCAGTTCTTC. Translation gives CASSSYPTSGRTYNEQFF.

The CDR3 loop is CASSAGGNTIYF. CDR3 nucleotide sequence: TGTGCCAGCAGCGCGGGGGGAAACACCATATATTTT. This sequence joins TRBV11-3 and TRBJ1-3; D is undetermined. Trimming took 5 bases from V and 4 from J, leaving 6 bases between them. The CDR3 totals 12 residues. Germline loops: CDR1 SGHNT, CDR2 YENEEA. Drawing the rest from reference TRBV11-3 and TRBJ1-3, the complete variable domain is EAGVVQSPRYKIIEKKQPVAFWCNPISGHNTLYWYLQNLGQGPELLIRYENEEAVDDSQLPKDRFSAERLKGVDSTLKIQPAELGDSAVYLCASSAGGNTIYFGEGSWLTVV.

The V call is TRBV4-1, the J call TRBJ2-7; a possible D gene is TRBD2 (6 bases). CDR1 and CDR2 from the germline V gene are MGHRA and YSYEKL. CDR3 length: 14 amino acids. Trimming stripped 1 base from V and 1 base from J, with 8 bases between. CDR3 nucleotides: TGCGCCAGCAGCCAAGTAGCGGATTCCTACGAGCAGTACTTC. Amino acid sequence: CASSQVADSYEQYF.

Written as DNA, the CDR3 is TGTGCCAGCAGCCAGGTCCGGCAGGGCACCGAGCAGTACTTC. This sequence encodes CASSQVRQGTEQYF. V and J are TRBV3-1 (or the pseudogene TRBV3-2) and TRBJ2-7; possibly TRBD1 for D (5 bases). The CDR3 spans 14 residues. The germline V and J ends were trimmed by 3 bases and 6 bases, with 15 bases remaining between them. In germline, CDR1 is LGHDT, CDR2 YNNKEL (reference sequence).

J is TRBJ1-6 and V is TRBV11-2, with 7 bases matching TRBD1. The V and J ends lost 5 bases and 10 bases, in that order; junction bases with no gene match: 11. The CDR3 loop spans 15 amino acids. Germline V gives CDR1 SGHAT, CDR2 FQNNGV. CDR3 sequence: CASSPTTGRRSPLHF. CDR3 DNA: TGTGCCAGCAGCCCTACGACAGGGCGGAGGTCACCCCTCCACTTT.

The J gene is TRBJ2-2, the V gene TRBV4-2; 8 bases are a match to TRBD2. This CDR3 has 17 residues. Germline lookup yields CDR1 LGHNA and CDR2 YNFKEQ. V shed 0 bases, J shed 5 bases, and the junction held 8 bases outside the gene matches. For the CDR3, the DNA is TGTGCCAGCAGCCAAGATCATGGCGGGGGGAGGACCGGGGAGCTGTTTTTT. It is translated as CASSQDHGGGRTGELFF.

This clone was observed a handful of times. The chain links TRBV13 to TRBJ1-1; D is undetermined. CDR3 size: 12 residues. The V end was cut by 3 bases, the J end by 1 base, with 3 bases between. Germline CDR1 PRHDT, CDR2 FYEKMQ (reference sequence). DNA for the CDR3: TGTGCCAGCAGCTTTAAGAACACTGAAGCTTTCTTT. Protein sequence: CASSFKNTEAFF. Together with reference TRBV13 and TRBJ1-1, the CDR3 gives the full variable domain: AAGVIQSPRHLIKEKRETATLKCYPIPRHDTVYWYQQGPGQDPQFLISFYEKMQSDKGSIPDRFSAQQFSDYHSELNMSSLELGDSALYFCASSFKNTEAFFGQGTRLTVV.

The chain recombines TRBV5-1 with TRBJ1-2; 7 bases line up with TRBD1. The length of the CDR3 is 14 residues. The V gene end was trimmed by 4 bases and the J gene end by 6 bases; junction bases not matched to a gene: 9. Looked up from germline, CDR1 is SGHRS and CDR2 is YFSETQ. CDR3 DNA sequence: TGCGCCAGCAGCGCGGGGACAGAAAAAGATGGCTACACCTTC. Its protein is CASSAGTEKDGYTF.

The V and J genes are TRBV2 and TRBJ2-7; maybe TRBD2 (7 bases). Germline V gene lookup returns CDR1 SNHLY and CDR2 FYNNEI. This CDR3 is 17 amino acids long. V lost 4 bases and J 4 bases, leaving 23 bases between the germline ends. The CDR3: CASSAGGGGGSWYEQYF. The CDR3 DNA sequence: TGTGCCAGCAGTGCAGGCGGGGGCGGGGGTTCGTGGTACGAGCAGTACTTC.

The chain joins TRBV28 to TRBJ2-7; D may be TRBD2 (5 bases). The length of the CDR3 is 17 residues. The germline V and J ends were trimmed by 6 bases and 3 bases, with 24 bases remaining between them. Germline V gene lookup returns CDR1 MDHEN and CDR2 SYDVKM. The CDR3 DNA sequence: TGTGCCAGCAGCTTCACACTCGGGATAGCCTATGGCTACGAGCAGTACTTC. As protein: CASSFTLGIAYGYEQYF.

The chain employs TRBV7-8 and TRBJ1-3; D ambiguous. The CDR3 contains 16 residues. Germline CDR1 and CDR2: SGHVS and FQNEAQ. With 1 base removed from V and 4 bases from J, the gap between germline ends came to 14 bases. CDR3 sequence: CASSLGALISGNTIYF. CDR3 DNA: TGTGCCAGCAGCTTAGGGGCTCTCATTTCAGGAAACACCATATATTTT.

This clone occurred once. The rearrangement joins TRBV7-3 to TRBJ2-7; 9 bases are a match to TRBD1. The CDR3 has 15 residues. V trimming: 4 bases; J trimming: 1 base; junction bases outside the gene matches: 5. Germline V gene data show CDR1 as SGHTA and CDR2 as FQGTGA. The CDR3 DNA is TGTGCCAGCAGCTCGCCGGGACAGGGTTCCTACGAGCAGTACTTC. Amino acid sequence: CASSSPGQGSYEQYF. The whole variable domain, filled in from reference TRBV7-3 and TRBJ2-7, reads GAGVSQTPSNKVTEKGKYVELRCDPISGHTALYWYRQSLGQGPEFLIYFQGTGAADDSGLPNDRFFAVRPEGSVSTLKIQRTERGDSAVYLCASSSPGQGSYEQYFGPGTRLTVT.

The CDR3 nucleotides read TGTGCCAGCAGCTTAGGGCAGGGTGGCCAGCCCCAGCATTTT. This codes for CASSLGQGGQPQHF. The J gene is TRBJ1-5, the V gene TRBV11-2, with a weak D call TRBD1 (5 bases). V lost 1 base and J 7 bases, leaving 11 bases between the germline ends. Germline V gives CDR1 SGHAT, CDR2 FQNNGV. This CDR3 has 14 amino acids.

The rearrangement uses TRBV10-1 and TRBJ1-1; D possibly corresponds to TRBD1 (6 bases). Germline V gives CDR1 WNHNN, CDR2 SYGVQD (reference sequence). Trimming shortened V by 5 bases and J by 1 base, and 8 bases separated the two germline ends. This CDR3 is 13 amino acids long. CDR3 nucleotide sequence: TGCGCCAGCAGTATGGACAGGAACACTGAAGCTTTCTTT. It yields the protein CASSMDRNTEAFF.

The chain joins TRBV19 to TRBJ2-1, with TRBD1 identical over 8 bases. The germline V gene has CDR1 LNHDA and CDR2 SQIVND (reference sequence). The CDR3 runs to 13 residues. Trimming took 5 bases from V and 9 from J; bases not matched to a gene: 6. Here the CDR3 reads CASSVQGVGEQFF. In DNA form, the CDR3 reads TGTGCCAGTAGTGTACAGGGGGTCGGTGAGCAGTTCTTC.

This chain links TRBV7-2 with TRBJ2-7; 7 bases are shared with TRBD2. The trim removed 5 bases at V and 0 bases at J, leaving 7 bases unmatched. This CDR3 has 15 amino acids. Germline V gene data show CDR1 as SGHTA and CDR2 as FQGNSA. The DNA for the CDR3 is TGTGCCAGCAGCAAAACTAGCGCGAGCTCCTACGAGCAGTACTTC. It encodes CASSKTSASSYEQYF.

This chain joins TRBV2 and TRBJ1-5; D remains unclear. CDR3 size: 14 residues. V shed 4 bases and J shed 0 bases, with 7 bases lying between them. Germline CDR1 reads SNHLY; CDR2 reads FYNNEI. CDR3 protein: CASSVDFSNQPQHF. CDR3 bases: TGTGCCAGCAGTGTAGACTTTAGCAATCAGCCCCAGCATTTT.

The table lists this clone with a few counts. In nucleotides, the CDR3 is TGTGCCAGCAGTTACCGACAGGACTCCTACGAGCAGTACTTC. Translation gives CASSYRQDSYEQYF. The rearrangement uses TRBV9 and TRBJ2-7; TRBD1 is a possible D gene (6 bases). CDR1 and CDR2 from the germline V gene are SGDLS and YYNGEE. The CDR3 has 14 amino acids. V was pared by 5 bases and J by 0 bases, with 12 bases between.

This chain joins TRBV6-6 and TRBJ2-1; D is possibly TRBD2 (7 bases). The V end was cut by 4 bases, the J end by 1 base, with 11 bases between. The germline CDR1 and CDR2 sequences are MNHNY and SVGAGI (reference sequence). The CDR3 sequence is 15 residues long. Written as DNA, the CDR3 is TGTGCCAGCAGTTTACGGGGGGCTTCCTACAATGAGCAGTTCTTC. It is translated as CASSLRGASYNEQFF.